The T cell receptor beta chain under discussion was sequenced for a study of blood T cell repertoires in COVID-19. Across the whole study: Whether acute or convalescent, the COVID-19 samples came from the United States, Italy and Spain. Sources were T cells, B-cell-depleted T cells, or PBMCs; the material itself was cDNA or gDNA.

This CDR3 has 13 amino acids. The J segment lost 4 bases and the V segment lost 4 bases, leaving 1 base of the junction unmatched. The authors' processing: Quantification of nucleated cells was approximated via reference gene primer amplification. Sequencing used immunoSEQ multiplex PCR; TCRdb keeps in-frame clones, though not all of them. V and J calls and clone size come straight from that table; D and trimming were deduced from the DNA. The data contain 150,000 or so clones, about nine tenths of them singletons. The TCR originated in a woman aged 40 to 50 who had been exposed to COVID-19. The chain carries TRBV12-3 or TRBV12-4 and TRBJ1-5; 7 bases are shared with TRBD1. Sequencing used PBMCs or T cells enriched from blood (not recorded which). The CDR3 sequence: CASSYRGNQPQHF. The CDR3, as DNA: TGTGCCAGCAGTTACAGGGGAAATCAGCCCCAGCATTTT.